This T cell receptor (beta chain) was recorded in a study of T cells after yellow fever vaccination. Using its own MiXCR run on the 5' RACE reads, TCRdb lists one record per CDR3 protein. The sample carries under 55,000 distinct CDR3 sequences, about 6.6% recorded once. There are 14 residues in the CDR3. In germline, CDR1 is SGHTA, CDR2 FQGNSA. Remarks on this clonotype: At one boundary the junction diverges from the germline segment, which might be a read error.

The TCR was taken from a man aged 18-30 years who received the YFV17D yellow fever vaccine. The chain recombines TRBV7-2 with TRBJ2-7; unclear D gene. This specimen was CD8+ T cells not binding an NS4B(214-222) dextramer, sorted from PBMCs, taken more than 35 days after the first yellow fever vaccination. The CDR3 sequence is CACSLSSAVYEQYF. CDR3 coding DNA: TGTGCCTGCAGCTTATCAAGCGCGGTCTACGAGCAGTACTTC.